The next 18 T cell receptor beta chains were all read from a single sample in a study of T cell changes during pregnancy in multiple sclerosis. Assay: immunoSEQ multiplex PCR; the TCRdb copy retains only in-frame clones and omits some. The table includes about 40,000 clones, approximately 91% detected once. Specimen: PBMCs (not recorded whether the cells were cultured). All receptors derive from a female donor with multiple sclerosis, enrolled in a pregnancy study.

The chain uses TRBV7-6 and TRBJ1-1; D unresolved. Trimming left V 0 bases short and J 3 bases short, with 8 bases between. There are 14 residues in the CDR3. CDR1 is SGHVS, CDR2 FNYEAQ, per germline. CDR3 loop: CASSLAGRDTEAFF. Here the CDR3 DNA reads TGTGCCAGCAGCTTAGCGGGAAGGGACACTGAAGCTTTCTTT.

The V call is TRBV11-3, the J call TRBJ2-1; D unresolved. Germline CDR1 reads SGHNT; CDR2 reads YENEEA. The CDR3 loop spans 12 amino acids. V gave up 5 bases and J gave up 7 bases, with 9 bases separating them. CDR3 nucleotides: TGTGCCAGCAGCCAGACCGGGAATGAGCAGTTCTTC. Residues: CASSQTGNEQFF.

The gene calls are TRBV6-4 and TRBJ2-1; 7 bases are shared with TRBD2. This CDR3 has 15 amino acids. With V trimmed by 5 bases and J by 10 bases, 14 bases remained unmatched. The germline CDR1 and CDR2 sequences are MRHNA and SNTAGT. As DNA, the CDR3 is TGTGCCAGCAGTCGGACGGTGGGAGGGTTCGAGGAGCAGTTCTTC. Protein sequence: CASSRTVGGFEEQFF.

This clone appeared a few times. A read error may account for a junction end that differs from germline. The V and J genes are TRBV2 and TRBJ2-7; D might be TRBD1 (5 bases). Germline lookup yields CDR1 SNHLY and CDR2 FYNNEI. The CDR3 spans 10 residues. The CDR3 protein is CASSEPDRAF. CDR3 bases: TGTGCCAGCAGTGAGCCTGACAGAGCCTTC.

The J gene is TRBJ2-7, the V gene TRBV7-2; TRBD1 matches at 11 bases. V lost 5 bases and J lost 3; bases outside the gene matches: 6. The CDR3 has 15 residues. Germline loops: CDR1 SGHTA, CDR2 FQGNSA. CDR3 loop: CASSEGTGGNYEQYF. The CDR3 DNA reads as TGTGCCAGCAGCGAGGGGACAGGGGGAAACTACGAGCAGTACTTC. Filled out from reference TRBV7-2 and TRBJ2-7, the complete variable domain reads GAGVSQSPSNKVTEKGKDVELRCDPISGHTALYWYRQSLGQGLEFLIYFQGNSAPDKSGLPSDRFSAERTGGSVSTLTIQRTQQEDSAVYLCASSEGTGGNYEQYFGPGTRLTVT.

This rearrangement joins TRBV7-9 to TRBJ2-3; D could derive from TRBD1 or TRBD2 (6 bases each). Germline V gives CDR1 SEHNR, CDR2 FQNEAQ (reference sequence). The CDR3 contains 15 residues. V lost 2 bases and J 6 bases, leaving 15 bases between the germline ends. CDR3 DNA sequence: TGTGCCAGCAGCTTACAAAAGGGGGGTTTGGATACGCAGTATTTT. This sequence encodes CASSLQKGGLDTQYF.

The chain couples TRBV2 to TRBJ1-2; a weak D match, TRBD1 (6 bases). The germline V and J ends were trimmed by 6 bases and 14 bases, with 22 bases remaining between them. Germline values: CDR1 SNHLY, CDR2 FYNNEI. The CDR3 contains 13 residues. In DNA, the CDR3 is TGTGCCAGCAGAGCGGGCCGGGACACGCTCCTGACCTTC. Protein product: CASRAGRDTLLTF.

The V gene is TRBV5-4, the J gene TRBJ2-3; D is unresolved. The CDR3 has 16 residues. V lost 0 bases and J 4 bases, leaving 15 bases between the germline ends. Germline CDR1 is SGHNT and CDR2 is YYREEE (reference sequence). The CDR3 sequence is CASSLALAGAPDTQYF. The DNA for the CDR3 is TGTGCCAGCAGCTTGGCCCTGGCAGGAGCACCAGATACGCAGTATTTT.

Only one count was recorded for this clone. The chain is built from TRBV6-5 and TRBJ2-4, with D possibly TRBD1 on 5 matching bases. The CDR3 is made up of 16 amino acids. Germline V gives CDR1 MNHEY, CDR2 SVGAGI. Trimming removed 2 bases from V and 0 bases from J, with 11 bases in between. Here the CDR3 reads CASSYGAELAKNIQYF. CDR3 bases: TGTGCCAGCAGTTACGGGGCGGAGCTAGCCAAAAACATTCAGTACTTC.

V gene TRBV5-5 combines with J gene TRBJ1-5; D may be TRBD1 (6 bases). Germline V gene lookup returns CDR1 SGHKS and CDR2 YYEKEE (reference sequence). The CDR3 is 18 amino acids. Trimming left V 3 bases short and J 3 bases short, with 22 bases between. CDR3 DNA sequence: TGTGCCAGCAGCTCGCTTCTTCAACAGGGACCATTCAATCAGCCCCAGCATTTT. This codes for CASSSLLQQGPFNQPQHF.

V and J are TRBV6-5 and TRBJ2-3; D gene unclear. V lost 2 bases and J 2 bases, leaving 14 bases between the germline ends. The CDR3 is made up of 16 amino acids. Looked up from germline, CDR1 is MNHEY and CDR2 is SVGAGI. CDR3 DNA: TGTGCCAGCAGTTACCTAAAGACTGGAAACACAGATACGCAGTATTTT. It codes for CASSYLKTGNTDTQYF.

V is TRBV27 and J is TRBJ2-5, with TRBD2 matching over 8 bases. The CDR3 consists of 14 residues. Germline loops: CDR1 MNHEY, CDR2 SMNVEV (reference sequence). With 3 bases clipped from V and 7 bases from J, the junction kept 7 bases outside the gene matches. DNA of the CDR3: TGTGCCAGCAGTTTTTGGGGGCTAGCGGGGACCCAGTACTTC. This encodes CASSFWGLAGTQYF.

The chain joins TRBV9 to TRBJ2-4; 8 bases are shared with TRBD1. The CDR3 spans 15 residues. CDR1 SGDLS and CDR2 YYNGEE come from the germline V gene. Trimming removed 2 bases from V and 8 bases from J; junction bases left unmatched: 9. CDR3: CASSVGTGGGYIQYF. The CDR3 DNA reads as TGTGCCAGCAGCGTGGGGACAGGAGGAGGTTACATTCAGTACTTC.

This chain connects TRBV5-1 to TRBJ1-1; 7 bases agree with TRBD1. The CDR3 consists of 13 residues. Losses at the gene ends were 0 bases for V and 11 bases for J; bases not matched to a gene: 7. Germline values: CDR1 SGHRS, CDR2 YFSETQ. The CDR3 loop reads CASSLGQGFEAFF. As DNA, the CDR3 is TGCGCCAGCAGCTTGGGACAGGGCTTTGAGGCTTTCTTT.

The rearrangement uses TRBV28 and TRBJ1-5; TRBD1 might be the D (5 bases). Per the germline V gene, CDR1 is MDHEN and CDR2 is SYDVKM. The CDR3 loop spans 17 amino acids. V lost 2 bases to trimming and J lost 0 bases, with 14 bases between them. The CDR3 here is CASSLGAGTYSNQPQHF. Here the CDR3 DNA reads TGTGCCAGCAGTTTAGGGGCAGGTACATATAGCAATCAGCCCCAGCATTTT.

This sequence joins TRBV6-1 and TRBJ2-7; 7 nucleotides line up with TRBD1. The CDR3 contains 13 residues. With V trimmed by 11 bases and J by 4 bases, 11 bases remained unmatched. Per germline, CDR1 MNHNS and CDR2 SASEGT. The CDR3 sequence is CAGGPGQLYEQYF. The CDR3 DNA reads as TGTGCCGGCGGCCCGGGACAGCTATACGAGCAGTACTTC.

The V call is TRBV6-6, the J call TRBJ2-5; perhaps TRBD2 as D (7 bases). Germline values: CDR1 MNHNY, CDR2 SVGAGI (reference sequence). The CDR3 sequence is 14 residues long. Deletions cut 5 bases from V and 5 bases from J, with 15 bases between. In nucleotides, the CDR3 is TGTGCCAGCAGTGATACAGGGCGGGGGGAGACCCAGTACTTC. Its protein is CASSDTGRGETQYF.

The chain is built from TRBV30 and TRBJ2-5; TRBD2 matches at 13 bases. The CDR3 is made up of 15 amino acids. The V and J ends lost 2 bases and 5 bases, in that order; junction bases with no gene match: 5. Germline CDR1 is GTSNPN and CDR2 is SVGIG (reference sequence). The CDR3 region has the DNA TGTGCCTGGAGTTCGGGACTAGCGGGACTGGAGACCCAGTACTTC. Residues: CAWSSGLAGLETQYF.